This T cell receptor beta chain was obtained from a study of blood T cells in healthy people across ages. About this clonotype itself: Its antigen is unknown.

Drawing of peripheral blood yielded about 9.6 milliliters from each donor. Germline lookup yields CDR1 DFQATT and CDR2 SNEGSKA (reference sequence). The CDR3 consists of 13 residues. Trimming shortened V by 4 bases and J by 6 bases, and 14 bases separated the two germline ends. Overall study results and limits: PBMCs that were unsorted prevented a conclusive naive versus antigen-experienced comparison. Donor CMV status was unknown, possibly confounding expanded clonotype changes.

A second PCR, run for about 7 to 11 cycles, used a sample-barcoded 5' primer plus a J-beta primer mix. A tag from a template-switch adaptor with 12 random nucleotides marked each cDNA molecule. TCRdb redid the calling of the 5' RACE reads with MiXCR, one entry per CDR3 protein. The data contain some 1.8 million distinct CDR3 sequences, 39% of them singletons. The gene calls are TRBV20-1 and TRBJ2-3; D might be TRBD1 (6 bases). Source material: blood. This clonotype was sampled from a human donor in good health. The CDR3 loop reads CSANRGSVDTQYF. DNA for the CDR3: TGCAGTGCTAATAGGGGGAGTGTTGATACGCAGTATTTT.